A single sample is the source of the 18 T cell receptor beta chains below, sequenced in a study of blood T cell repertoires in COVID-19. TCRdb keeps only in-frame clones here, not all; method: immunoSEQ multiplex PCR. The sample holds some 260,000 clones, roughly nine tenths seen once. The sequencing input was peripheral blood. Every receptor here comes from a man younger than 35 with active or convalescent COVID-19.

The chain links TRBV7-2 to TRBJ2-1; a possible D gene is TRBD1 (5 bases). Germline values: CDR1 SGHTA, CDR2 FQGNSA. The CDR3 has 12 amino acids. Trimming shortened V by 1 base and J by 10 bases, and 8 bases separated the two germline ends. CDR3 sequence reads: CASSLGRQEQFF. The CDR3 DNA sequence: TGTGCCAGCAGCTTAGGGCGACAGGAGCAGTTCTTC.

The CDR3, as DNA: TGTGCCAGCACGGGAACACCGGCTTCCTATGGCTACACCTTC. Its translation is CASTGTPASYGYTF. The chain joins TRBV9 to TRBJ1-2; no clear D. The CDR3 contains 14 residues. Germline-derived CDR1 and CDR2 are SGDLS and YYNGEE. Trimming took 6 bases from V and 4 from J, leaving 16 bases between them.

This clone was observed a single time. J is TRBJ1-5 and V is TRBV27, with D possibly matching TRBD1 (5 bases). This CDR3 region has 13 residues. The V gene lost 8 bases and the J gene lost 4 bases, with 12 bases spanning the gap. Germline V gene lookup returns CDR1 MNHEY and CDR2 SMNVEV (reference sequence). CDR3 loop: CASRGAGNQPQHF. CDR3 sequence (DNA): TGTGCCAGCCGAGGGGCGGGAAATCAGCCCCAGCATTTT.

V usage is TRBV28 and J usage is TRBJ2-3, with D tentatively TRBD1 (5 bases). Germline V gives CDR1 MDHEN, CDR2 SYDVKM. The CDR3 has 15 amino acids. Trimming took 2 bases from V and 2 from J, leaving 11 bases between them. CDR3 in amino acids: CASSLGGAITDTQYF. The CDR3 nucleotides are TGTGCCAGCAGTTTAGGTGGGGCTATCACAGATACGCAGTATTTT.

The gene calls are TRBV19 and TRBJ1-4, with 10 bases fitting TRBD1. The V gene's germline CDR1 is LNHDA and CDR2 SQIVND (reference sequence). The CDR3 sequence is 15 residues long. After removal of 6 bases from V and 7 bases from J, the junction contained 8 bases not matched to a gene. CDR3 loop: CASSPVGTGAEKLFF. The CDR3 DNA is TGTGCCAGTAGCCCCGTTGGGACAGGGGCTGAAAAACTGTTTTTT.

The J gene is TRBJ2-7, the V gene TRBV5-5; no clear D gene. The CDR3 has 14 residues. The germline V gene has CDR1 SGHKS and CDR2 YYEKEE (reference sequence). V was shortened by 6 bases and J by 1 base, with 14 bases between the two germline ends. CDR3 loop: CASTGLPPSYEQYF. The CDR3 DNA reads TGTGCCAGCACTGGGCTCCCCCCATCCTACGAGCAGTACTTC.

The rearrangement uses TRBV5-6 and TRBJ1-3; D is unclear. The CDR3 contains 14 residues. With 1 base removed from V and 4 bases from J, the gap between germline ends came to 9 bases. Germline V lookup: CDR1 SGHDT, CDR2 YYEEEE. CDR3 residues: CASSLKYRGNTIYF. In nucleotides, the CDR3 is TGTGCCAGCAGCTTGAAGTACAGAGGAAACACCATATATTTT.

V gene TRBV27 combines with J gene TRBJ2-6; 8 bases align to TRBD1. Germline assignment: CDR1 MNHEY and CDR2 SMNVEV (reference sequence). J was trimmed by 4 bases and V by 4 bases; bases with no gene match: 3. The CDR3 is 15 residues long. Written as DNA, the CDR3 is TGTGCCAGCAGTTCCCAGGGGGCCGGGGCCAACGTCCTGACTTTC. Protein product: CASSSQGAGANVLTF.

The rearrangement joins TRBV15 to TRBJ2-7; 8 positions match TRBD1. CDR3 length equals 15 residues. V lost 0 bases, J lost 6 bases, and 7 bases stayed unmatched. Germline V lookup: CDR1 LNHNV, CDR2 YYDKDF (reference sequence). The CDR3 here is CATSRDLGRGREQYF. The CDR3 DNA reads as TGTGCCACCAGCAGAGATCTGGGCAGGGGGCGCGAGCAGTACTTC.

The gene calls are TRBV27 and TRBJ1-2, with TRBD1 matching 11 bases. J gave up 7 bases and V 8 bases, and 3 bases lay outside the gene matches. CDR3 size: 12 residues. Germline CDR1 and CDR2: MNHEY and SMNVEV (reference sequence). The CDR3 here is CASGDRGGGYTF. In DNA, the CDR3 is TGTGCCAGCGGGGACAGGGGGGGTGGCTACACCTTC.

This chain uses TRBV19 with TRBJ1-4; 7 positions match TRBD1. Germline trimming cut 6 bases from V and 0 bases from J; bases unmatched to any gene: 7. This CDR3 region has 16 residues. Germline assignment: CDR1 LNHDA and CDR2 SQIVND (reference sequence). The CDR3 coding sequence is TGTGCCAGTAGAGTCCGGGACAGCGCAACTAATGAAAAACTGTTTTTT. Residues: CASRVRDSATNEKLFF.

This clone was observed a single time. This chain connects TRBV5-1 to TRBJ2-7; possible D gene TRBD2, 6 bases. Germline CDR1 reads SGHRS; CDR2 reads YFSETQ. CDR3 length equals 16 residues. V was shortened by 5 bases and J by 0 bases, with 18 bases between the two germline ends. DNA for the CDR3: TGCGCCAGCAGTTCAGGAGGGGCGGCCGACTCCTACGAGCAGTACTTC. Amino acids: CASSSGGAADSYEQYF.

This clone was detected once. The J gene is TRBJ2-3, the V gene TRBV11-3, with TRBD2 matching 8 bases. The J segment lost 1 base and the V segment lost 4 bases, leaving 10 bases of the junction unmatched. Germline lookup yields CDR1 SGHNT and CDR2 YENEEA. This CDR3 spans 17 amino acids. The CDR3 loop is CASSSTVAGGRTDTQYF. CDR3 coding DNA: TGTGCCAGCAGCTCAACGGTGGCGGGAGGTCGCACAGATACGCAGTATTTT.

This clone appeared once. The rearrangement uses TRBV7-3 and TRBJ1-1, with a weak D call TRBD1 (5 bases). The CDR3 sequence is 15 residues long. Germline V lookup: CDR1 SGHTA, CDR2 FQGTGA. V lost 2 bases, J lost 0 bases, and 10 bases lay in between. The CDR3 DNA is TGTGCCAGCAGCTTAGACAGCGCAATGAACACTGAAGCTTTCTTT. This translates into CASSLDSAMNTEAFF.

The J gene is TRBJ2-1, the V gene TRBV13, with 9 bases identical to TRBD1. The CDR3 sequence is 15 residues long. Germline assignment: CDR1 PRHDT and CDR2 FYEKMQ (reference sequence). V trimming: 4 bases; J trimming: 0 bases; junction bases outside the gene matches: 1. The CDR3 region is CASSSTGGSYNEQFF. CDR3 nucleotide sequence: TGTGCCAGCAGCTCGACAGGGGGCTCCTACAATGAGCAGTTCTTC.

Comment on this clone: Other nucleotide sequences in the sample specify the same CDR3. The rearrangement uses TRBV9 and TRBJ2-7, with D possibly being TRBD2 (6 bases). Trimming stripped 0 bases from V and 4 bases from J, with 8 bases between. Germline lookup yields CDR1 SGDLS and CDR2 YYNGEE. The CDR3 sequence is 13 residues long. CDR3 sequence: CASSVGGTYEQYF. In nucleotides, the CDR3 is TGTGCCAGCAGCGTAGGGGGGACTTACGAGCAGTACTTC.

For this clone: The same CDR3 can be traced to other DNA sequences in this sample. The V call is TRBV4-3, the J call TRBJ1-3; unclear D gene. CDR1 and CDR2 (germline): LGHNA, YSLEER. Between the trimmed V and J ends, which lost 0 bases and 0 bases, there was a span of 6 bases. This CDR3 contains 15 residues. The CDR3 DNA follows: TGCGCCAGCAGCCAAGATCGGAGCTCTGGAAACACCATATATTTT. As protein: CASSQDRSSGNTIYF.

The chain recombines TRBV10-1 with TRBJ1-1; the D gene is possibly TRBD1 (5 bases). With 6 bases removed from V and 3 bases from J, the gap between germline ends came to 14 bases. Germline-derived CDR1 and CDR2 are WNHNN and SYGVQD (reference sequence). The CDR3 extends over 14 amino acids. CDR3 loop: CASRGEGQDTEAFF. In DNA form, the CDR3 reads TGCGCCAGCAGGGGGGAGGGGCAGGACACTGAAGCTTTCTTT.